These 6 T cell receptor beta chains were sequenced from one sample in a study of radiation and T cells in renal cell carcinoma. The time point: baseline pretreatment blood. Treatment described: 15 Gy SBRT to primary tumor, nephrectomy 4 weeks later. Libraries were prepared by immunoSEQ multiplex PCR; TCRdb keeps only in-frame clonotypes and omits some of them. The sample includes some 100,000 clones, under 90% of them seen just once. The sample was blood, taken from a patient whose treatment included radiotherapy and nephrectomy. These receptors originate from a man in his sixties with renal cell carcinoma.

The chain carries TRBV19 and TRBJ2-5; TRBD2 matches at 7 bases. The germline gives CDR1 LNHDA, CDR2 SQIVND (reference sequence). V lost 5 bases, J lost 5 bases, and 8 bases stayed unmatched. The CDR3 is 14 amino acids. This CDR3 is CASSGGGGRETQYF. The CDR3 DNA follows: TGTGCCAGTAGTGGAGGCGGGGGTCGGGAGACCCAGTACTTC.

This clone has more than one count but fewer than ten. This chain links TRBV2 with TRBJ1-1; 8 bases are a match to TRBD1. Germline V gives CDR1 SNHLY, CDR2 FYNNEI. V trimming: 2 bases; J trimming: 1 base; junction bases outside the gene matches: 3. The CDR3 loop spans 15 amino acids. The CDR3 region has the DNA TGTGCCAGCAGTGAAAACGACAGGGGGAACACTGAAGCTTTCTTT. Residues: CASSENDRGNTEAFF.

CDR3 residues: CASSLKGKEGDTNEKLFF. CDR3 bases: TGTGCCAGCAGCTTAAAGGGAAAGGAAGGAGATACTAATGAAAAACTGTTTTTT. The chain employs TRBV7-3 and TRBJ1-4; D not certain. CDR3 size: 18 residues. Trimming removed 1 base from V and 2 bases from J, with 17 bases in between. The germline gives CDR1 SGHTA, CDR2 FQGTGA.

The chain employs TRBV10-3 and TRBJ2-7; D possibly corresponds to TRBD2 (6 bases). CDR1 ENHRY and CDR2 SYGVKD come from the germline V gene. V was shortened by 0 bases and J by 11 bases, with 14 bases between the two germline ends. The CDR3 totals 13 residues. The CDR3: CAISESPGRSEYF. The CDR3, as DNA: TGTGCCATCAGTGAGTCCCCAGGGAGGTCGGAGTACTTC.

This clone came up once. This chain uses TRBV30 with TRBJ2-5; TRBD2 is a possible D gene (6 bases). V was clipped by 1 base and J by 3 bases, with 12 bases between them. The CDR3 runs to 14 residues. Looked up from germline, CDR1 is GTSNPN and CDR2 is SVGIG (reference sequence). The chain's CDR3 is CAWSDLPGEETQYF. CDR3 nucleotides: TGTGCCTGGAGTGATCTCCCGGGAGAAGAGACCCAGTACTTC.

The chain has TRBV7-2 and TRBJ1-2; the match to TRBD1 covers 9 bases. With V trimmed by 5 bases and J by 6 bases, 13 bases remained unmatched. Germline V gene data show CDR1 as SGHTA and CDR2 as FQGNSA. The CDR3 runs to 16 residues. DNA for the CDR3: TGTGCCAGCAGCCAGAGTCCGGGACAGGGAGGAGATGGCTACACCTTC. It specifies CASSQSPGQGGDGYTF.